The 14 T cell receptor beta chains in this list originate from one sample, sequenced in a study of cytomegalovirus exposure and HLA in healthy donors. Researchers ran the PCR with 60 Vbeta and 13 Jbeta primers. Assay used: immunoSEQ multiplex PCR; TCRdb lists only in-frame clones, some missing. The sample data list 70,000 or so clones. The sample taken for sequencing was PBMCs. These receptors originate from a boy under 18 in good health and CMV-seronegative.

The V call is TRBV7-9, the J call TRBJ2-3; 11 bases are shared with TRBD2. The CDR3 contains 16 residues. Germline lookup yields CDR1 SEHNR and CDR2 FQNEAQ (reference sequence). V was clipped by 2 bases and J by 1 base; unmatched bases: 2. The CDR3 loop reads CASSLTSGGRTDTQYF. The CDR3 DNA sequence: TGTGCCAGCAGCTTAACTAGCGGGGGACGCACAGATACGCAGTATTTT.

This chain connects TRBV6-1 to TRBJ2-2, with 8 bases aligning to TRBD1. This CDR3 is 17 amino acids long. J lost 0 bases, V lost 3 bases, and 6 bases had no gene match. Germline V gene lookup returns CDR1 MNHNS and CDR2 SASEGT. CDR3 in amino acids: CASSDPRQGPNTGELFF. In nucleotides, the CDR3 is TGTGCCAGCAGTGACCCCAGACAGGGGCCGAACACCGGGGAGCTGTTTTTT.

The V and J genes are TRBV27 and TRBJ2-2, with D unresolved. Trimming pared 5 bases from V and 6 bases from J, leaving 13 bases between. CDR1 and CDR2 (germline): MNHEY, SMNVEV (reference sequence). The CDR3 spans 14 residues. The CDR3 protein is CASSRMFGSGELFF. The CDR3 DNA follows: TGTGCCAGCAGTCGGATGTTCGGGTCCGGGGAGCTGTTTTTT.

The V call is TRBV30, the J call TRBJ1-2, with no clear D. This CDR3 is 15 amino acids long. In germline, CDR1 is GTSNPN, CDR2 SVGIG (reference sequence). V gave up 1 base and J gave up 4 bases, with 16 bases separating them. The CDR3 spells CAWSGDEGSGYGYTF. Here the CDR3 DNA reads TGTGCCTGGAGTGGAGACGAGGGATCCGGCTATGGCTACACCTTC.

This rearrangement joins TRBV6-5 to TRBJ1-1, with D uncertain. The ends were cut back, 10 bases at V and 7 bases at J, with 16 bases in the middle. Germline V gene data show CDR1 as MNHEY and CDR2 as SVGAGI. There are 12 residues in the CDR3. The CDR3 DNA sequence: TGTGCCATCCACGGGGAGAAGGGTGAAGCTTTCTTT. This sequence encodes CAIHGEKGEAFF.

The gene calls are TRBV18 and TRBJ1-2, with TRBD1 matching 7 bases. The CDR3 runs 15 residues. The germline gives CDR1 KGHSH, CDR2 LQKENI. Losses at the gene ends were 1 base for V and 3 bases for J; bases not matched to a gene: 5. This chain's CDR3 is CASSPRGGIDYGYTF. The CDR3 DNA follows: TGTGCCAGCTCACCACGAGGGGGCATCGACTATGGCTACACCTTC.

The chain couples TRBV18 to TRBJ2-1, with TRBD1 matching over 7 bases. CDR1 is KGHSH, CDR2 LQKENI, per germline. The CDR3 is 16 amino acids. V trimming: 1 base; J trimming: 5 bases; junction bases outside the gene matches: 8. CDR3 amino acids: CASSPLIRTGDNEQFF. In nucleotides, the CDR3 is TGTGCCAGCTCACCACTAATCAGGACAGGAGACAATGAGCAGTTCTTC. Supplemented by reference TRBV18 and TRBJ2-1, the full variable domain reads NAGVMQNPRHLVRRRGQEARLRCSPMKGHSHVYWYRQLPEEGLKFMVYLQKENIIDESGMPKERFSAEFPKEGPSILRIQQVVRGDSAAYFCASSPLIRTGDNEQFFGPGTRLTVL.

V usage is TRBV29-1 and J usage is TRBJ2-7; D possibly corresponds to TRBD1 (6 bases). This CDR3 has 13 amino acids. V lost 6 bases and J lost 2, with 14 bases in between. Germline CDR1 and CDR2: SQVTM and ANQGSEA. CDR3 sequence (DNA): TGCAGCGTCCGGAGGTCAGGGGCCTACGAGCAGTACTTC. Amino acids: CSVRRSGAYEQYF.

V usage is TRBV14 and J usage is TRBJ2-2, with a possible D match to TRBD2 (5 bases). The CDR3 has 16 amino acids. V dropped 4 bases and J dropped 0 bases, with 12 bases sitting between them. Germline CDR1 SGHDN, CDR2 FVKESK. The CDR3 protein is CASSRTRLANTGELFF. The DNA of the CDR3 is TGTGCCAGCAGCCGGACTCGGCTAGCGAACACCGGGGAGCTGTTTTTT.

The chain carries TRBV27 and TRBJ2-7, with TRBD2 matching over 11 bases. The V segment lost 7 bases and the J segment 1 base; nucleotides outside the gene matches: 18. CDR1 and CDR2 from the germline V gene are MNHEY and SMNVEV (reference sequence). The CDR3 spans 19 residues. CDR3 nucleotides: TGTGCCAGCAATACATTCGGGACTAGCGGAGATAGCTCGTCCTACGAGCAGTACTTC. It translates to CASNTFGTSGDSSSYEQYF.

The CDR3 loop reads CASSSRQGSKTEAFF. The CDR3 DNA follows: TGTGCCAGCAGCTCACGACAGGGTAGTAAAACTGAAGCTTTCTTT. The gene calls are TRBV7-6 and TRBJ1-1; 7 bases align to TRBD1. Germline lookup yields CDR1 SGHVS and CDR2 FNYEAQ. The CDR3 sequence is 15 residues long. Trimming took 4 bases from V and 5 from J; bases not matched to a gene: 10.

V gene TRBV5-4 combines with J gene TRBJ2-7; 7 bases fit TRBD1. Trimming took 4 bases from V and 4 from J; bases not matched to a gene: 2. The length of the CDR3 is 12 residues. CDR1 is SGHNT and CDR2 is YYREEE in the germline V gene (reference sequence). CDR3 nucleotides: TGTGCCAGCAGCCGGACAGGATACGAGCAGTACTTC. This codes for CASSRTGYEQYF.

The chain couples TRBV4-3 to TRBJ2-5; 11 bases align to TRBD1. V dropped 0 bases and J dropped 2; count of bases not matched to a gene: 8. The germline V gene has CDR1 LGHNA and CDR2 YSLEER. The CDR3 runs to 18 residues. This chain's CDR3 is CASSQDADRDRGQETQYF. The DNA for the CDR3 is TGCGCCAGCAGCCAAGATGCCGACCGGGACAGGGGGCAAGAGACCCAGTACTTC.

The gene calls are TRBV2 and TRBJ2-7; weak D call: TRBD1 (6 bases). The CDR3 has 11 residues. V was shortened by 8 bases and J by 4 bases, with 9 bases between the two germline ends. The germline V gene has CDR1 SNHLY and CDR2 FYNNEI. The CDR3 sequence is CASSGVYEQYF. In nucleotides, the CDR3 is TGTGCCAGCTCAGGGGTGTACGAGCAGTACTTC.